The table lists the clone carrying this T cell receptor (beta chain) with a few counts. Its antigen is currently unknown. Within Nashville, Tennessee resided all donors, each a Caucasian adult. The DNA input per sorted-subset replicate PCR was roughly 0.2 ug, corresponding to tens of thousands of T cell genomes. Produced via immunoSEQ multiplex PCR; TCRdb's table is partial and in-frame only. The table has under 1,100,000 clones, approximately 80% seen once. V was pared by 1 base and J by 8 bases, with 8 bases between. This CDR3 has 12 residues. Germline V lookup: CDR1 MGHDK, CDR2 SYGVNS. The data are from a study of shared clonotypes between healthy human individuals. General study findings and limits: Among non-shared clonotypes, generation probabilities were lower than among those shared by all four donors. Represented diversity, genetic and exposure-history alike, was limited by few donors.

This receptor was taken from a man aged 18 to 29 in good health. Some clones in this sample may be carry-over from other donors' samples. Sequenced sample: memory CD4+ T cells from PBMCs. Subset in this sample: CD45RA-negative fraction. The chain is built from TRBV25-1 and TRBJ1-2; D call uncertain. Here the CDR3 DNA reads TGTGCCAGCAGTGAATTCGGACGCGGCTACACCTTC. Translating it yields CASSEFGRGYTF.